This T cell receptor beta chain was recovered during a study of shared clonotypes between healthy human individuals. Study details: Three plates were used per donor for CD4 naive, three for CD4 memory, two for CD8 naive and one for CD8 memory.

Genomic DNA (from each subset) was split evenly across several immunoSEQ plates. In the original analysis: Without quality scores, immunoSEQ junctional reads could not be filtered like full-length reads. Clones were read by immunoSEQ multiplex PCR, and TCRdb kept only the in-frame ones, dropping some. The V and J calls and clone size are taken from that table; D and trimming were inferred from the DNA. The table has more than 1,200,000 clones, 98% seen once; the top ten hold 0.36%. This CDR3 spans 13 amino acids. In germline, CDR1 is SGHRS, CDR2 YFSETQ. Trimming pared 5 bases from V and 7 bases from J, leaving 12 bases between. Splitting of CD4+ cells produced CD45RA+ naive and CD45RA-negative memory subsets.

The sequenced sample consisted of naive CD4+ T cells sorted from blood. Subset denoted: CD45RA+ positively selected. The TCR sequence derives from a man aged 30 to 39 in good health. The gene calls are TRBV5-1 and TRBJ1-4; D perhaps matches TRBD1 (5 bases). CDR3 in amino acids: CASSGGASEKLFF. CDR3 coding DNA: TGCGCCAGCAGTGGGGGTGCTAGTGAAAAACTGTTTTTT.